This T cell receptor beta chain came from a study of cytomegalovirus exposure and HLA in healthy donors. About this clone itself: Its target is not known.

In germline, CDR1 is SNHLY, CDR2 FYNNEI. Trimming at V came to 6 bases and at J to 14 bases, leaving 15 bases not matched to a gene. The CDR3 length is 15 residues. 13 Jbeta primers and 60 Vbeta primers were used for the PCR. Method: immunoSEQ multiplex PCR; TCRdb's copy keeps in-frame clones and lacks some. In the table there are 150,000 to 200,000 clones, around 80% of which are singletons. Notes on the study in general: In an earlier analysis, about 87% or about 30%: the productive usage of most TCR beta V segments. Near-uniform donor sequencing depth was presumed by presence/absence analyses.

V and J are TRBV2 and TRBJ1-6; 8 bases are shared with TRBD1. The receptor was derived from a woman between 18 and 29 years old in good health and CMV-seronegative. The sequenced sample was PBMCs. The CDR3 DNA is TGTGCCAGCAGGGAACAGGGGGTTCGGGTCCGGGCCCTCCACTTT. Translating it yields CASREQGVRVRALHF.